This TCR beta chain was recorded in a study of blood T cell repertoires in COVID-19. Per germline, CDR1 MNHNS and CDR2 SASEGT. This CDR3 has 18 amino acids. V shed 2 bases and J shed 0 bases, with 17 bases lying between them. How the authors handled the data: Amplifying reference gene primers gave estimates of nucleated cell counts. Some clones are missing from TCRdb's copy, which holds only in-frame ones; the method was immunoSEQ multiplex PCR. V and J calls and clone size are copied from that table; D and trimming were computed from the DNA. The top ten hold 3.5% to 5% of the sample, which has roughly 140,000 clones, 82% seen once.

The sequence was obtained from an elderly woman with acute or convalescent COVID-19. V gene TRBV6-1 combines with J gene TRBJ1-3; D is ambiguous. The specimen was peripheral blood. The CDR3 reads CASSEMFQNANSGNTIYF. CDR3 DNA: TGTGCCAGCAGTGAAATGTTTCAGAACGCCAACTCTGGAAACACCATATATTTT.